This TCR beta chain was recovered during a study of somatic mutations in cytotoxic T cells in rheumatoid arthritis. Broader study findings: The study found CD8+ clonality increased with age in rheumatoid arthritis patients, not healthy controls.

CDR1 and CDR2 from the germline V gene are GTSNPN and SVGIG (reference sequence). Trimming took off 2 bases at V and 0 bases at J, with 11 bases between the two ends. This CDR3 contains 15 residues. Assay used: immunoSEQ multiplex PCR; TCRdb lists only in-frame clones, some missing. Counted here are some 20,000 clones, more than 70% occurring once; the ten biggest clones make up roughly a tenth. This clone appeared a single time. Its antigen is not identified. Sequenced input: CD8+ T cells sorted from blood. The receptor was derived from an adult with rheumatoid arthritis. The chain has TRBV30 and TRBJ1-5; possibly TRBD1 for D (5 bases). DNA for the CDR3: TGTGCCTGGAGTCCGGGGGTACTTAGCAATCAGCCCCAGCATTTT. Its protein is CAWSPGVLSNQPQHF. Complete variable domain (other parts from reference TRBV30 and TRBJ1-5): SQTIHQWPATLVQPVGSPLSLECTVEGTSNPNLYWYRQAAGRGLQLLFYSVGIGQISSEVPQNLSASRPQDRQFILSSKKLLLSDSGFYLCAWSPGVLSNQPQHFGDGTRLSIL.